This TCR beta chain was recorded in a study of cytomegalovirus exposure and HLA in healthy donors. V lost 4 bases and J 2 bases, leaving 12 bases between the germline ends. The CDR3 spans 14 residues. The germline CDR1 and CDR2 sequences are SGHRS and YFSETQ. This clone has only a few counts. The sample contains more than one DNA sequence encoding this CDR3. The PCR had 60 Vbeta and 13 Jbeta primers. Assay: immunoSEQ multiplex PCR; the TCRdb copy retains only in-frame clones and omits some. The sample holds 130,000 or so clones, more than 60% seen once. This TCR derives from a woman in her thirties or forties in good health and CMV-seropositive. This sequence joins TRBV5-1 and TRBJ2-5, with D maybe TRBD1 (6 bases). Sequenced sample: PBMCs. CDR3 sequence (DNA): TGCGCCAGCAGCCTAGGGGGATCGCAAGAGACCCAGTACTTC. This codes for CASSLGGSQETQYF.